This T cell receptor beta chain comes out of a study of shared clonotypes between healthy human individuals (dated by TCRdb to between 2020 and 2021). As for the study more broadly: The cohort comprised a couple of women and a few men aged 18 to 49 years. For each donor, CD4 naive and CD4 memory were each given three plates, CD8 naive was given two plates, and CD8 memory was given one plate. To estimate repertoire size and how much clonotype sharing occurs between individuals, the study deeply sequenced the blood TCR repertoires of five healthy adults. Libraries were prepared and TCR repertoires were sequenced by different laboratories using diverse techniques, in order to increase sequencing depth and limit assay-specific biases. Between about 0.94 and 10 billion PBMCs per donor were obtained by leukapheresis.

The germline V gene (reference sequence) gives CDR1 as MNHNY and CDR2 as SVGAGI. Relative to germline, V is 2 bases shorter and J is 0 bases shorter, with 7 bases between their ends. Including cysteine and phenylalanine, the CDR3 has 14 amino acids. The read is trimmed to its CDR3 DNA, 42 bases read in frame from base 1. Using the deep immunoSEQ assay, multiplex PCR amplified TCR CDR3 regions from genomic DNA. For each cell subset, the extracted genomic DNA was distributed evenly across all wells of several immunoSEQ 96-well plates, and each plate served as one replicate. Each replicate PCR for sorted subsets received around 210 ng genomic DNA, equal to roughly 29,000 T cell genomes. Purified libraries were quantified with a Qubit 3.0 fluorometer, sized on a Bioanalyzer 2100, and re-quantified with the KAPA Library Quantification kit. A separate single-read 150-cycle Illumina NextSeq 550 flow cell was used to sequence each immunoSEQ 96-well plate. The paper's data handling went like this. The immunoSEQ output contained only junctional sequences without quality scores, so filtering could not match that applied to full-length reads. To assign V/J genes and CDR3, sequences were annotated using PyIR, a Python wrapper for IgBLAST v1.9, with IMGT germline references. Any read was removed if the V/J assignment was weak (E-value above 1e-6), the CDR3 was missing, or the read contained stop codons, out-of-frame junctions, or ambiguous translated residues. A V3J clonotype was defined by an identical inferred V gene, J gene, and CDR3 amino acid sequence. Percentage overlap between repertoires was calculated by dividing the number of shared unique clonotypes by the size of the smaller repertoire. Repertoire richness was assessed with RTK rarefaction, the Chao1 estimator, and Recon v2.1 estimates of unobserved clonotypes. For all TCRbeta clonotypes obtained by the gDNA method from several donors, generation probabilities were computed with OLGA. This is the immuneACCESS table as TCRdb keeps it, with only in-frame sequences that have V and J called. A part of the clones is gone; compared with another copy, unresolved V genes explain less than half, and the rest is unexplained. That table supplies the V and J calls and clone size; D and trimming were determined from the DNA. The sample has roughly 2.6 million clones on record, around 94% of them singletons. The leading ten clones occupy 0.14% of the sample.

The donors were healthy, HIV-negative adults who had no recently reported acute infections or vaccinations. All donors were Caucasian adults living in Nashville, Tennessee, USA. CD4+ T cells were enriched by magnetic negative selection, after which naive cells were positively selected on CD45RA and the negative fraction was taken as the memory subset. Blood was collected by leukapheresis, and PBMCs were isolated by Ficoll-Histopaque density gradient centrifugation and then cryopreserved in liquid nitrogen vapor phase. Purity and quantity of every magnetically sorted T cell population were checked by analytical flow cytometry. Each sorted fraction had its genomic DNA isolated and then quantified by UV absorbance on a Nanodrop 2000c. The paper as a whole reports these results and caveats: When several donors were compared, the shared fraction of clonotypes was about 5% for naive CD4, 3.5% for naive CD8, 2% to 2.5% for memory CD4, and approximately 0.4% for memory CD8. Only blood was sampled, and tissue TCR repertoires likely differ from those in blood. Naive subsets generally had larger estimated clonotype richness than memory subsets did. Because the study included a small number of donors, the genetic and exposure-history diversity represented was limited. Based on pairwise subsampling, the degree of clonotype sharing among donors was expected to be affected by sequencing depth. Clonotypes shared by all four sorted-subset donors showed higher generation probabilities than non-shared clonotypes. Even with the large sequencing depth, rarefaction of the sorted-subset datasets indicated that sequencing was incomplete.

Notes on this clone: Its antigen is currently not known. Base qualities were left out, and no much larger clone turns up one base away. This same CDR3 is encoded by further DNA sequences in the sample.

Sequencing input: naive CD4+ T cells sorted from blood. Explained via the paper, the cell subset or site label denotes: CD45RA+ positively selected. The TCR originated in a young man in good health. The rearranged chain carries TRBV6-6 and TRBJ1-1; no D gene can be assigned with confidence. In nucleotide form, the sequence is TGTGCCAGCAGTTACGGGCATCTGAACACTGAAGCTTTCTTT. It specifies CASSYGHLNTEAFF.